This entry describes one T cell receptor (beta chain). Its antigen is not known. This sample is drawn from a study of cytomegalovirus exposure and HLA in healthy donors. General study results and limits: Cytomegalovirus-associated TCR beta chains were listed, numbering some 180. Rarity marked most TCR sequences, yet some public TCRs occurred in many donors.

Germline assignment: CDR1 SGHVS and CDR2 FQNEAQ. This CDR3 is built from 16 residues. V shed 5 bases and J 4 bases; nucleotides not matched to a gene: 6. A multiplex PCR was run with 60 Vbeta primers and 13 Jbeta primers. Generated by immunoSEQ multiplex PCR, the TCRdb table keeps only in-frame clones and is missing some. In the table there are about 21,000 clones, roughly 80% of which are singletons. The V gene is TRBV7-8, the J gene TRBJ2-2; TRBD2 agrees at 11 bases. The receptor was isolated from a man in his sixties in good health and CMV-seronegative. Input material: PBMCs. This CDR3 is CASSLLAGGRTGELFF. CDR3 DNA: TGTGCCAGCAGCCTTTTAGCGGGAGGGCGCACCGGGGAGCTGTTTTTT.